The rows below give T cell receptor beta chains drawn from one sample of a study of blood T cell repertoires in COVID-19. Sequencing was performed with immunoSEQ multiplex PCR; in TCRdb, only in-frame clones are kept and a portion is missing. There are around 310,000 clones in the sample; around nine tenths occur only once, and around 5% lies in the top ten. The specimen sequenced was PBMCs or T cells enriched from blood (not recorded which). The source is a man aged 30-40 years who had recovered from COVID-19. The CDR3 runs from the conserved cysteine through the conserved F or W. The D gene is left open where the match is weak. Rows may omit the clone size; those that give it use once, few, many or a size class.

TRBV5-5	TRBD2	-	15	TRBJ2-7	CASSLSGGPDYEQYF	TGTGCCAGCAGCTTGAGCGGGGGGCCTGACTACGAGCAGTACTTC
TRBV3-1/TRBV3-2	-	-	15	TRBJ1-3	CASSQGSYSGNTIYF	TGTGCCAGCAGCCAAGGATCCTACTCTGGAAACACCATATATTTT
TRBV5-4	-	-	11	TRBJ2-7	CASSSTYEQYF	TGTGCCAGCAGCTCCACCTACGAGCAGTACTTC
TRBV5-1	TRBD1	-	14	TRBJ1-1	CASSSSGTGIEAFF	TGCGCCAGCAGCTCGTCCGGGACAGGGATTGAAGCTTTCTTT
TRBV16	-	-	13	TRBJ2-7	CASSQSPGSEQYF	TGTGCCAGCAGCCAGAGTCCAGGGTCCGAGCAGTACTTC
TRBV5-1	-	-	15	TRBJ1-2	CASSLDGGASRGYTF	TGCGCCAGCAGCTTGGATGGCGGGGCAAGTCGGGGCTACACCTTC
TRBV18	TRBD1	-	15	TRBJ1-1	CASSPTGEMNTEAFF	TGTGCCAGCTCACCTACAGGGGAAATGAACACTGAAGCTTTCTTT
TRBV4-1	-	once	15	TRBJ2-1	CASSQDAGSGNEQFF	TGCGCCAGCAGCCAAGACGCGGGGAGCGGCAATGAGCAGTTCTTC
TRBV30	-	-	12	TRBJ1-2	CAWSDDRYGYTF	TGTGCCTGGAGTGACGACAGATATGGCTACACCTTC
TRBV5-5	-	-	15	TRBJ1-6	CASSLWPGEGSPLHF	TGTGCCAGCAGCTTGTGGCCAGGGGAAGGTTCACCCCTCCACTTT
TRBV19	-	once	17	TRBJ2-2	CASSIQGLRKNTGELFF	TGTGCCAGTAGTATTCAGGGACTCAGAAAGAACACCGGGGAGCTGTTTTTT
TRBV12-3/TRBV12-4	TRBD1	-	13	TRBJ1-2	CASSPGQHYGYTF	TGTGCCAGCAGCCCGGGACAGCACTATGGCTACACCTTC
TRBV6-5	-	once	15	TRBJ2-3	CASSLIYAVLDTQYF	TGTGCCAGCAGTTTAATCTATGCGGTTTTGGATACGCAGTATTTT
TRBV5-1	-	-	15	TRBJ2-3	CASSLDDGGTDTQYF	TGCGCCAGCAGCTTGGATGACGGGGGCACAGATACGCAGTATTTT
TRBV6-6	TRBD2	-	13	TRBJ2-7	CASTHGGGDEQYF	TGTGCCAGCACCCACGGCGGGGGTGACGAGCAGTACTTC